This TCR beta chain was recorded in a study of cytomegalovirus exposure and HLA in healthy donors. Notes on the study in general: The study dropped some indistinguishable V segments, TRBV6-2 and TRBV6-3 among them. The classifier, whose performance was assessed in both the original and validation cohorts, reportedly diagnosed cytomegalovirus status with high specificity and sensitivity. In presence/absence analyses, roughly uniform sequencing depth across donors was assumed.

Note on this clone: Antigen unknown.

Primers included in the PCR were 60 Vbeta and 13 Jbeta primers. Method: immunoSEQ multiplex PCR; TCRdb's copy keeps in-frame clones and lacks some. This sample has roughly 52,000 clones; about 80% occur once, and the top ten carry approximately 1.3%. Donors sampled were nominally healthy, though unrecorded immune exposures were likely. The CDR3 has 15 residues. With 6 bases clipped from V and 4 bases from J, the junction kept 8 bases outside the gene matches. Germline V lookup: CDR1 SGHRS, CDR2 YFSETQ. The sample comprised PBMCs. This receptor was identified in a female donor in good health and CMV-seronegative. The V and J genes are TRBV5-1 and TRBJ2-1, with 9 positions matching TRBD1. CDR3 sequence: CASTAGTGIYNEQFF. The CDR3 DNA sequence: TGCGCCAGCACTGCCGGGACAGGGATTTACAATGAGCAGTTCTTC.